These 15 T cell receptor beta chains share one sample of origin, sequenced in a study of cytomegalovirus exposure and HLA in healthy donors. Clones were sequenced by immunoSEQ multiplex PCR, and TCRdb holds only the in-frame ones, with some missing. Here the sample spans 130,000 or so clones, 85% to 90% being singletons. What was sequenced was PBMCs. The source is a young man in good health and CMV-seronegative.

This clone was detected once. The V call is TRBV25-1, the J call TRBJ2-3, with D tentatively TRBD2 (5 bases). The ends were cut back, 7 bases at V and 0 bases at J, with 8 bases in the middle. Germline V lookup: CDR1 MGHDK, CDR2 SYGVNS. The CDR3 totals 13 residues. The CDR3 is CASNLASTDTQYF. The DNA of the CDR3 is TGTGCCAGCAACCTAGCTAGCACAGATACGCAGTATTTT.

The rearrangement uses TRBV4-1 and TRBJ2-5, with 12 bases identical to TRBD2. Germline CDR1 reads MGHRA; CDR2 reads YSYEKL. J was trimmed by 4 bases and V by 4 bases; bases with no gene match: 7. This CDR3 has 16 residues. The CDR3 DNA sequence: TGCGCCAGCAGCCGGACGCTAGCGGGGGGGCCAGAGACCCAGTACTTC. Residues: CASSRTLAGGPETQYF.

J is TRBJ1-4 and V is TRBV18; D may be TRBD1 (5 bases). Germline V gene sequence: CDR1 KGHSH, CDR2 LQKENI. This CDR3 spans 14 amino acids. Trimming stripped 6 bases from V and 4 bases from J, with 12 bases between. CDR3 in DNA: TGTGCCAGCTCTCAACAGGAGATTAATGAAAAACTGTTTTTT. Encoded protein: CASSQQEINEKLFF.

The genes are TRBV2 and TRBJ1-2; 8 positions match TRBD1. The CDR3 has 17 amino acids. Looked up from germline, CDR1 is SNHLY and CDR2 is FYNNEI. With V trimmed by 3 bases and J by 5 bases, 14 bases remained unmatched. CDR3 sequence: CASSDGQGKPYLYGYTF. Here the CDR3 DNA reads TGTGCCAGCAGTGACGGACAGGGAAAACCCTACCTATATGGCTACACCTTC.

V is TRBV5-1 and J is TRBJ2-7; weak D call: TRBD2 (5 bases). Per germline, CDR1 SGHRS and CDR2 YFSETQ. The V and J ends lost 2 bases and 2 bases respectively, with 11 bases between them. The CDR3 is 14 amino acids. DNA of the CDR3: TGCGCCAGCAGCTTACCAACCGGGACCTACGAGCAGTACTTC. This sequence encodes CASSLPTGTYEQYF.

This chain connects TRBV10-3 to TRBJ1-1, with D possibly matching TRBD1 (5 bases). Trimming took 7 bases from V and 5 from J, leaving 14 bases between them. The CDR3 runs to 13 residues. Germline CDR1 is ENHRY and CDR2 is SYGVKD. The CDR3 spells CAITRPGGTEAFF. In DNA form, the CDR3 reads TGTGCCATCACACGGCCCGGGGGAACTGAAGCTTTCTTT.

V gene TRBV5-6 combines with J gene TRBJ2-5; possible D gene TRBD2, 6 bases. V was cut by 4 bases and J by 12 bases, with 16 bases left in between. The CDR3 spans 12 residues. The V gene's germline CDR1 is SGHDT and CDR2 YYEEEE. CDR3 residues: CASSHPPGLKYF. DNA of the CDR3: TGTGCCAGCAGCCATCCACCGGGACTGAAGTACTTC.

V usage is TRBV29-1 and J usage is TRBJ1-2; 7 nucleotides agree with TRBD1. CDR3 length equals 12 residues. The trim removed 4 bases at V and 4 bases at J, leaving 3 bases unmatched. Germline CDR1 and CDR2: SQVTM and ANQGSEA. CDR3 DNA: TGCAGCGTTGTGACAGGGATCTATGGCTACACCTTC. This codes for CSVVTGIYGYTF.

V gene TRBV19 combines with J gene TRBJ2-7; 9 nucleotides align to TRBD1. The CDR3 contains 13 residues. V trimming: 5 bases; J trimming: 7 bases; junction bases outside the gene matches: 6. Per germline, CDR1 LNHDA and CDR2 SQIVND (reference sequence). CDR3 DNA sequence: TGTGCCAGTAGTCCGGGACAGGGTGTTGAGCAGTACTTC. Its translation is CASSPGQGVEQYF.

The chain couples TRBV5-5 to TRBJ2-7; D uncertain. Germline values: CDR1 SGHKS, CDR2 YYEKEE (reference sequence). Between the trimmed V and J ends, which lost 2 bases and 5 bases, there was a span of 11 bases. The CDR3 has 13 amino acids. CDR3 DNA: TGTGCCAGCAGCTTTCTGACTGTGAACGAGCAGTACTTC. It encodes CASSFLTVNEQYF.

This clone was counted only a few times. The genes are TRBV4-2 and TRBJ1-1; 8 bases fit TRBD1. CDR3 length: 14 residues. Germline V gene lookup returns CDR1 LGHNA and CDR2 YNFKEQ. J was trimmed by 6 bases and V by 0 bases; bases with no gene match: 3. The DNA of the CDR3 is TGTGCCAGCAGCCAAGAGGAGGGACAGGCTGAAGCTTTCTTT. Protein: CASSQEEGQAEAFF.

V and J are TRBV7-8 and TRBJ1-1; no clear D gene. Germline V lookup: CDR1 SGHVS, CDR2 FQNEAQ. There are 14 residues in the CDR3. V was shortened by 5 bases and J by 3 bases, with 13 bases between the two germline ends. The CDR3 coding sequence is TGTGCCAGCAGCCCCCTCTTAGCAGACACTGAAGCTTTCTTT. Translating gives CASSPLLADTEAFF.

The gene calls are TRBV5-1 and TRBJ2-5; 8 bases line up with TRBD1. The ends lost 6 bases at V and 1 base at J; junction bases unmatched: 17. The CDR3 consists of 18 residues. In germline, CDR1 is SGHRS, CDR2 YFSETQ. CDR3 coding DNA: TGCGCCAGCACCACACAACTCGGAGCCGGGACAGGCCAAGAGACCCAGTACTTC. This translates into CASTTQLGAGTGQETQYF. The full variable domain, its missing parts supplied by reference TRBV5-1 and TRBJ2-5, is KAGVTQTPRYLIKTRGQQVTLSCSPISGHRSVSWYQQTPGQGLQFLFEYFSETQRNKGNFPGRFSGRQFSNSRSEMNVSTLELGDSALYLCASTTQLGAGTGQETQYFGPGTRLLVL.

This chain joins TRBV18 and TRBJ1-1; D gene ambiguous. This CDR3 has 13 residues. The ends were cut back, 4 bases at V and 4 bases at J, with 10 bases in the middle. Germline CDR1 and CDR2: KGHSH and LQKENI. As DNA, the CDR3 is TGTGCCAGCTCACTTCTCGGGAGCACTGAAGCTTTCTTT. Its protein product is CASSLLGSTEAFF.

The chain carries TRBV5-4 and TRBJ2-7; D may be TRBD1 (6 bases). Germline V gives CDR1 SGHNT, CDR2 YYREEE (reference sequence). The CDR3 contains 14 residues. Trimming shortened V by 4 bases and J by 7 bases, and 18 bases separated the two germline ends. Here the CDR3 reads CASSLDSGSAEQYF. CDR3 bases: TGTGCCAGCAGCCTGGACAGTGGGTCGGCTGAGCAGTACTTC.